Detailed here is one T cell receptor beta chain. This clone was observed a few times. What antigen it recognizes has not been identified. Per-nucleotide qualities are absent, and no much larger clonotype sits a single base away. CDR1 and CDR2 are read off the germline V gene (reference sequence) as SGHKS and YYEKEE. Including the terminal cysteine and phenylalanine, the CDR3 comprises 17 residues. The DNA shown is the 51-base CDR3, in frame from base 1. V sheds 2 bases and J sheds 3 bases, leaving 18 bases between their ends. The cohort consisted of approximately 670 healthy bone marrow donors. All cohort members were sampled while nominally healthy, although unrecorded immune exposures were likely present. The donor tested CMV seropositive, placing the donor among the approximately 290 seropositive members of the cohort. A peripheral blood sample was provided by each donor, and peripheral blood mononuclear cells were used for TCR beta sequencing. The Qiagen DNeasy Blood Extraction Kit was used to extract genomic DNA from the blood cell samples.

The library came from the immunoSEQ multiplex PCR assay. For the multiplex PCR, a mixture combining 60 forward primers for TCR Vbeta segments and 13 reverse primers for TCR Jbeta segments was used. Amplification of the CDR3 region of rearranged TCR beta genes was performed with a multiplex PCR assay on genomic DNA. Amplified TCR beta libraries were sequenced as 87-base-pair reads on the Illumina HiSeq System. The authors' analysis ran thus. Across the 670 or so repertoires, a later analysis counted approximately 83 million unique TCR beta chains, around 11 million of which were shared by at least two donors. Raw reads were error-corrected and collapsed into unique sequences with a nearest-neighbor algorithm that merged closely related sequences to remove PCR and sequencing errors. CDR3 sequences were aligned to IMGT reference sequences to assign V, D and J gene segments. For a sequence to be retained, a match of at least six nucleotides to both a V gene segment and a J gene segment was required. A rearrangement was called productive if the CDR3 had no stop codons and remained in frame with V and J, and every other rearrangement was called non-productive. Following IMGT convention, CDR3 was defined as the stretch from the second conserved V-encoded cysteine up to the conserved J-encoded phenylalanine. In an earlier analysis of around 640 of the donors, sequences lacking an unambiguous match to a single V gene segment were excluded. An earlier analysis of almost 600 of the donors classified V segments as functional when productive rearrangements were above 56.7% and as segregating when the standard deviation between donors was above 5%. To diagnose cytomegalovirus status from the catalog of TCR beta chain sequences, a statistical classification framework was built. A later analysis assigned V and J genes by comparing TCR nucleotide sequences with IMGT/GENE-DB human TR gene sequences. The TCRdist pipeline was used in a later analysis to assign CDR3 sequences and most-parsimonious VDJ recombination scenarios. In a later analysis, every TCR beta chain was defined by the combination of its CDR3 amino acid sequence and its V-gene family, and reads without a unique V-gene family were dropped. As a way to deal with suspected cross-contamination and a sequencing artifact, a later analysis dropped 640 or so nucleotide sequences that were highly shared and had low generation probability. In a later analysis, a clonal expansion index was calculated for each public chain from normalized within-repertoire ranks of inferred template counts. In a later analysis, generation probabilities were computed using a VDJ recombination model fitted to out-of-frame rearrangements, and the results were checked against IGoR. In a later analysis, TCR-TCR, TCR-HLA and TCR-CMV co-occurrence was scored with hypergeometric tests, and a repertoire-size bias correction was applied to TCR pairs. In a later analysis, false discovery rates were estimated by permuting HLA or CMV assignments 20 times. In a later analysis, co-occurring TCRs were grouped using DBSCAN, with TCRdist sequence similarity added in when clustering inside HLA-allele-positive subsets. For co-occurrence clustering, repertoires with fewer than 30,000 or more than 120,000 public chains were excluded, along with roughly five repertoires with anomalous nucleotide sharing. TCRdb provides this immuneACCESS table in a form limited to in-frame rearrangements. Some clones are lacking; in checked studies, under half of them reflect an unresolved V gene, and why the rest are absent is not known. That table supplies the V and J calls and clone size; D and trimming were determined from the DNA. Counted in this sample were 40,000 to 55,000 clones; roughly 64% of them appeared once. Jointly, the top ten make up more than 10% of the sample.

This specimen comes from a study of cytomegalovirus exposure and HLA in healthy donors (dated by TCRdb to between 2016 and 2019). In the study overall: An earlier analysis of some 600 of the donors reported approximately 260 Gb of sequence data and around 110 million unique TCR beta sequences obtained from around 170 million T cells. An early release covering roughly 640 HLA-typed donors comprised approximately 290 gigabases of sequencing data and some 79 million unique TCR sequences. Of the approximately 400 genotyped donors, over 80% were placed in the genetic ancestry cluster associated with self-reported Caucasian donors. The study was designed to test whether signatures of past pathogen exposure could be identified by cataloging public T cell receptors. The study profiled the T cell repertoires of about 640 subjects by immunosequencing and related them to cytomegalovirus serostatus. A separate validation cohort of approximately 130 different subjects was used in addition to the approximately 670-subject first cohort. To predict cytomegalovirus infection status, the study combined high-throughput TCR immunosequencing, statistical association of individual TCRs with disease status, and machine learning. A later analysis re-analyzed previously published TCR beta repertoires from approximately 670 donors and added high-resolution HLA genotyping to study TCR occurrence patterns. Rather than using new phenotypic data, the later analysis identified candidate immune exposures from TCR beta sequences and from how often those sequences occurred across donors. An earlier analysis of nearly 600 of the donors applied high-throughput TCR beta sequencing to assess whether each TCR beta V gene segment acted as functional or pseudogenic. Donor age, sex, ethnicity and CMV serostatus were compiled alongside the repertoire data. A later genetic analysis used genome-wide SNP genotypes for 398 of the 666 donors, treating that subset as a discovery cohort. All discovery cohort repertoires had been generated on a single sequencing platform. Both class I and class II loci were covered by HLA typing, at four-digit resolution. Typing coverage varied by locus: roughly 620-640 donors for A, B, C, DRB1 and DQB1; about 520 for DQA1; over 600 for DPA1; under 490 for DPB1. Because of strong linkage in the cohort, roughly five DR-DQ haplotypes were treated as single units for association and clustering. Among around 400 genotyped donors of the cohort, an average of about 220,000 unique TCR beta nucleotide sequences was sequenced per donor, of which 15% to 20% were non-productive. General conclusions and limits of the study: Specific HLA alleles were associated with 15,000 to 20,000 TCR beta sequences at a false discovery rate of 0.05 in a later analysis. The presence/absence analyses assumed that sequencing depth was roughly uniform across donors, and that assumption may not be true. The study listed over 150 TCR beta chains as associated with cytomegalovirus. The 87-base-pair reads could not distinguish some IMGT-functional V segments, including TRBV6-2 and TRBV6-3, so those segments were excluded. Cytomegalovirus status was reported to be diagnosed by the classifier with high specificity and sensitivity in both the original and validation cohorts. Linkage disequilibrium might explain the correlated functional status among segregating V segments, but an unknown experimental factor could not be excluded. A later genetic analysis associated a missense DCLRE1C variant with V-gene and J-gene trimming of TCR beta chains, and an independent cohort replicated the association. According to a later genetic analysis, donors in an Asian-associated ancestry cluster had fewer N-insertions in productive TCRs than the approximately 610-donor mean. A few of the identified cytomegalovirus-associated TCR beta chains were confirmed in vitro to be specific for cytomegalovirus antigens. According to the authors, the approach could potentially be generalized to other disease states and immunological phenotypes. Most TCR sequences were observed very rarely across donors, whereas some public TCRs were present in many individuals. In a later analysis, HLA-associated TCR beta chains were found to be more clonally expanded and to have lower generation probabilities than equally common non-associated chains. In an earlier analysis of 587 of the donors, most TCR beta V segments appeared in productive rearrangements about 90% or about 30% of the time, broadly matching IMGT annotations. The earlier analysis of 450 to 700 of the donors excluded approximately 15 rarely observed V segments, including chromosome 9 orphons, because counts were too low. Strong co-occurrence of HLA alleles, especially DR and DQ, made assigning TCR associations to individual alleles difficult. HLA typing was unavailable for some donors at each locus, so association tests used only the typed subset. A further reported finding was that TCR beta sequences accurately predicted the HLA-A and HLA-B alleles for most subjects in the first cohort. The only immune exposure information available for the cohort was CMV serostatus. A cluster of highly shared sequence variants was judged likely to represent a technical artifact of the sequencing pipeline. In a later analysis, the rate of TCR association differed among HLA loci, with DRB1 alleles having the most associated TCRs and HLA-C alleles having the fewest. In this cohort, only TCR beta chains were sequenced, and detectable features were limited by the absence of alpha or paired-chain data. Several of the top co-occurrence clusters appeared to be linked to parvovirus B19, influenza, CMV and Epstein-Barr virus, according to a later analysis. According to a later analysis, most CMV-associated TCR beta chains appeared to be HLA-restricted, and the HLA associations seemed to be driven largely by CMV exposure.

The TCR comes from a man between 60 and 75 years old in good health and CMV-seropositive. The V and J segments used are TRBV5-5 and TRBJ2-4; the D region possibly corresponds to TRBD1 (5 bases align). The sequenced sample was PBMCs. The DNA sequence is TGTGCCAGCAGCTTCGCAGGCAGGGATGTTGTCAAAAACATTCAGTACTTC. This yields the protein CASSFAGRDVVKNIQYF.